These 22 T cell receptor beta chains share one sample of origin, sequenced in a study of T cells in women clearing cervical HPV infection. Clones were sequenced by immunoSEQ multiplex PCR, and TCRdb holds only the in-frame ones, with some missing. In all, the sample yields tens of thousands of clones. The sample was blood buffy coat. The origin of the receptors is a woman between 18 and 69 years old with a cervical HPV16 infection that either progressed to CIN3+ or cleared (not recorded which).

A note on this clone: The read terminates 3 residues before the CDR3 end, so the remaining end is supplied by the germline J gene. The chain has TRBV2 and TRBJ2-4; D remains unclear. Trimming cost V 2 bases and J 3 bases, with 8 bases left between them. This CDR3 has 14 amino acids. CDR1 SNHLY and CDR2 FYNNEI come from the germline V gene. The sequenced part of the CDR3 DNA is TGTGCCAGCAGTGAATCACAGATCAAAAACATT. Amino acid sequence: CASSESQIKNI. The whole CDR3 protein is CASSESQIKNIQYF.

Details on this clone: The read gets to within 3 residues of the CDR3 end, and the germline J gene fills in the rest. V usage is TRBV6-2 or TRBV6-3 and J usage is TRBJ2-7; 11 bases align to TRBD2. Looked up from germline, CDR1 is MNHEY and CDR2 is SVGEGT. There are 13 residues in the CDR3. Trimming at V came to 6 bases and at J to 3 bases, leaving 1 base not matched to a gene. The CDR3 spells CASRGTSGYEQYF. The sequenced CDR3 bases are TGTGCCAGCAGGGGGACTAGCGGCTACGAG.

A note on this clone: The read ends 3 residues before the CDR3 terminus; that terminus is restored from the germline J gene. The J gene is TRBJ1-2, the V gene TRBV6-1, with TRBD1 matching over 11 bases. Germline trimming cut 4 bases from V and 6 bases from J; bases unmatched to any gene: 4. Germline-derived CDR1 and CDR2 are MNHNS and SASEGT. The length of the CDR3 is 14 residues. Partial CDR3 DNA: TGTGCCAGCAGTGGGACAGGGGGCGTGAATGGC. This translates into CASSGTGGVNG. The whole CDR3 is CASSGTGGVNGYTF.

A word on this clone: The DNA ends 3 residues before the CDR3 does, and the rest of the CDR3 is filled in from the germline J gene. This chain joins TRBV7-9 and TRBJ2-1, with D perhaps matching TRBD1 (5 bases). The CDR3 is 13 residues long. Germline V CDR1 and CDR2: SEHNR, FQNEAQ (reference sequence). The ends were cut back, 8 bases at V and 3 bases at J, with 11 bases in the middle. This CDR3 is CASRPRDYNEQFF. The sequenced part of the CDR3 DNA is TGTGCCAGCCGCCCCAGGGACTACAATGAG.

As concerns this clone: Sequencing ends 3 residues short of the CDR3 end; the germline J gene provides the rest. The gene calls are TRBV5-4 and TRBJ2-7, with TRBD1 identical over 7 bases. The trim removed 4 bases at V and 6 bases at J, leaving 7 bases unmatched. The CDR3 runs 13 residues. In germline, CDR1 is SGHNT, CDR2 YYREEE (reference sequence). The CDR3 DNA, read in part, is TGTGCCAGCAGCGCCGAGGGGGCACGCGAG. It yields the protein CASSAEGARE. The full CDR3 protein reads CASSAEGAREQYF. Combining the CDR3 with reference TRBV5-4 and TRBJ2-7 gives the whole variable domain ETGVTQSPTHLIKTRGQQVTLRCSSQSGHNTVSWYQQALGQGPQFIFQYYREEENGRGNFPPRFSGLQFPNYSSELNVNALELDDSALYLCASSAEGAREQYFGPGTRLTVT.

In regard to this clone: Read coverage stops 3 residues before the CDR3 terminus; the germline J gene supplies the remainder. The chain is built from TRBV20-1 and TRBJ2-5; a weak D match, TRBD1 (5 bases). Germline V gene sequence: CDR1 DFQATT, CDR2 SNEGSKA (reference sequence). CDR3 length equals 12 residues. V was cut by 3 bases and J by 5 bases, with 10 bases left in between. CDR3 residues: CSARAGKETQYF. The sequenced part of the CDR3 DNA is TGCAGTGCTAGGGCAGGGAAGGAGACC.

As to this clone: The read terminates 3 residues before the CDR3 end, so the remaining end is supplied by the germline J gene. The chain combines TRBV6-4 with TRBJ2-2; D is undetermined. CDR1 MRHNA and CDR2 SNTAGT come from the germline V gene. V shed 2 bases and J shed 6 bases, with 10 bases lying between them. The CDR3 runs to 14 residues. The CDR3 DNA, read in part, is TGTGCCAGCAGTGACGCGCGTGTTCCCGGGGAG. Protein sequence: CASSDARVPGE. The entire CDR3 protein is CASSDARVPGELFF.

To note about this clone: The CDR3 is cut off 3 residues early in the read; its end comes from the germline J gene. The rearrangement joins TRBV6-1 to TRBJ2-3; perhaps D is TRBD1 or TRBD2 (6 bases each). V dropped 3 bases and J dropped 0 bases, with 10 bases sitting between them. The CDR3 is 15 residues long. Germline CDR1 is MNHNS and CDR2 is SASEGT. The CDR3 is CASSDGGGSTDTQYF. Partial CDR3 DNA: TGTGCCAGCAGTGACGGAGGGGGTAGCACAGATACG.

Points on this clone: The read is 3 residues too short to cover the CDR3 end, so that end is filled in from the germline J gene. The chain couples TRBV19 to TRBJ2-2, with D tentatively TRBD1 (5 bases). Germline V CDR1 and CDR2: LNHDA, SQIVND (reference sequence). V gave up 6 bases and J gave up 5 bases, with 13 bases separating them. The CDR3 consists of 14 residues. This CDR3 reads CASSIYQGTGELFF. The sequenced CDR3 bases are TGTGCCAGTAGCATATACCAGGGTACCGGGGAG.

As for this clone: The read terminates 3 residues before the CDR3 end, so the remaining end is supplied by the germline J gene. V gene TRBV2 combines with J gene TRBJ1-2; 8 nucleotides line up with TRBD1. The CDR3 is made up of 14 amino acids. Germline lookup yields CDR1 SNHLY and CDR2 FYNNEI. Trimming at V came to 4 bases and at J to 3 bases, leaving 4 bases not matched to a gene. CDR3 residues: CASSAQTGDYGYTF. The part of the CDR3 DNA that was read is TGTGCCAGCAGTGCCCAGACAGGGGACTATGGC.

Remarks on this clone: The CDR3 end falls 3 residues outside the read, so it is completed with the germline J gene. The J gene is TRBJ2-7, the V gene TRBV20-1, with a tentative D call TRBD1 (5 bases). The CDR3 is 12 amino acids. Between the trimmed V and J ends, which lost 1 base and 6 bases, there was a span of 10 bases. The germline CDR1 and CDR2 sequences are DFQATT and SNEGSKA (reference sequence). CDR3 amino acids: CSARARVTEQYF. CDR3 bases read: TGCAGTGCTAGAGCCAGGGTTACCGAG.

Turning to this clone: The CDR3 end lies 3 residues beyond the end of the read and is filled in from the germline J gene. The J gene is TRBJ1-1, the V gene TRBV7-2; 10 bases are a match to TRBD1. J was trimmed by 5 bases and V by 5 bases; bases with no gene match: 5. The CDR3 covers 14 residues. Germline lookup yields CDR1 SGHTA and CDR2 FQGNSA. The sequenced CDR3 bases are TGTGCCAGCAGCCGGGACAGGGGTGGTACTGAA. Its protein is CASSRDRGGTE. The entire CDR3 is CASSRDRGGTEAFF.

As for this clone: The read halts 3 residues ahead of the CDR3 end, with the missing end drawn from the germline J gene. The V gene is TRBV2, the J gene TRBJ1-2; 7 nucleotides match TRBD1. The CDR3 is 13 residues long. Germline-derived CDR1 and CDR2 are SNHLY and FYNNEI. CDR3 sequence reads: CASSGGTVRGYTF. Partial CDR3 DNA: TGTGCCAGCAGTGGTGGGACAGTAAGAGGC.

Comment on this clone: The CDR3 goes on 3 residues after the read ends, and that part is filled in from the germline J gene. The V and J genes are TRBV30 and TRBJ2-1; 12 nucleotides agree with TRBD2. CDR3 length: 13 amino acids. V dropped 2 bases and J dropped 9; count of bases not matched to a gene: 2. The V gene's germline CDR1 is GTSNPN and CDR2 SVGIG (reference sequence). The CDR3 sequence is CAWSQGLAGEQFF. CDR3 bases read: TGTGCCTGGAGTCAGGGACTAGCGGGTGAG.

Turning to this clone: The read finishes 3 residues shy of the CDR3 end, and the germline J gene is used to complete it. J is TRBJ1-2 and V is TRBV18; 7 positions match TRBD1. This CDR3 spans 13 amino acids. Germline-derived CDR1 and CDR2 are KGHSH and LQKENI. CDR3 sequence: CASSPRGLEGYTF. The CDR3 DNA, read in part, is TGTGCCAGCTCACCAAGGGGGCTGGAAGGC.

For this clone: The CDR3 end falls 3 residues outside the read, so it is completed with the germline J gene. The chain has TRBV7-9 and TRBJ1-2; 10 bases are a match to TRBD1. Germline-derived CDR1 and CDR2 are SEHNR and FQNEAQ (reference sequence). The V gene end was trimmed by 1 base and the J gene end by 7 bases; junction bases not matched to a gene: 3. The CDR3 totals 14 residues. The part of the CDR3 DNA that was read is TGTGCCAGCAGCTTAGGTGGGACAGGGGCTGGC. This encodes CASSLGGTGAG. The entire CDR3 sequence reads CASSLGGTGAGYTF.

On this clone: The CDR3 end lies 3 residues beyond the end of the read and is filled in from the germline J gene. The rearrangement uses TRBV2 and TRBJ2-7; 7 nucleotides agree with TRBD1. The CDR3 loop spans 13 amino acids. With 8 bases clipped from V and 4 bases from J, the junction kept 8 bases outside the gene matches. CDR1 and CDR2 from the germline V gene are SNHLY and FYNNEI. The CDR3: CASGRGGVYEQYF. The sequenced part of the CDR3 DNA is TGTGCCAGCGGGAGAGGGGGCGTTTACGAG. Full variable domain (outside the CDR3, taken from reference TRBV2 and TRBJ2-7): EPEVTQTPSHQVTQMGQEVILRCVPISNHLYFYWYRQILGQKVEFLVSFYNNEISEKSEIFDDQFSVERPDGSNFTLKIRSTKLEDSAMYFCASGRGGVYEQYFGPGTRLTVT.

On this clone: The read falls 3 residues short of the CDR3 end, and the missing part is taken from the germline J gene. The rearrangement links TRBV7-8 to TRBJ2-7; TRBD2 aligns across 7 bases. Germline V lookup: CDR1 SGHVS, CDR2 FQNEAQ. The CDR3 loop spans 14 amino acids. Trimming at V came to 1 base and at J to 4 bases, leaving 4 bases not matched to a gene. CDR3 DNA, as far as it was read: TGTGCCAGCAGCTTAGGGCTAGCGGCTTACGAG. Encoded protein: CASSLGLAAYE. The whole CDR3 region reads CASSLGLAAYEQYF.

As for this clone: The CDR3 is cut off 3 residues early in the read; its end comes from the germline J gene. The rearrangement joins TRBV5-1 to TRBJ2-3; D may correspond to TRBD1 or TRBD2 (5 bases each). The CDR3 runs 16 residues. The germline CDR1 and CDR2 sequences are SGHRS and YFSETQ. V lost 5 bases to trimming and J lost 2 bases, with 18 bases between them. CDR3 DNA, as far as it was read: TGCGCCAGCAGTGATATGACGAGAGGGGACACAGATACG. This sequence encodes CASSDMTRGDTDT. The complete CDR3 protein is CASSDMTRGDTDTQYF.

Worth noting for this clone: Read coverage stops 3 residues before the CDR3 terminus; the germline J gene supplies the remainder. The chain couples TRBV6-2 or TRBV6-3 to TRBJ1-1, with D possibly TRBD1 on 6 matching bases. Germline V CDR1 and CDR2: MNHEY, SVGEGT. The CDR3 has 11 residues. CDR3 DNA, as far as it was read: TGTGCCAGCAATACAGGGTACGCG. It yields the protein CASNTGYA. The CDR3 in full is CASNTGYAAFF.

Points on this clone: The read comes to an end 3 residues before the CDR3 does, leaving the germline J gene to fill in the end. This sequence joins TRBV7-7 and TRBJ2-5, with a possible D match to TRBD1 (6 bases). Trimming removed 5 bases from V and 1 base from J, with 14 bases in between. This CDR3 comprises 15 residues. Per the germline V gene, CDR1 is SSHAT and CDR2 is FNYEAQ (reference sequence). The CDR3 bases that were read are TGTGCCAGCAGCCGATTTGGACAGCGCCAAGAGACC. This sequence encodes CASSRFGQRQET. The whole CDR3 sequence is CASSRFGQRQETQYF.

About this clone: The read terminates 3 residues before the CDR3 end, so the remaining end is supplied by the germline J gene. The V and J genes are TRBV20-1 and TRBJ2-4; tentative D call: TRBD2 (6 bases). CDR3 size: 14 residues. CDR1 and CDR2 from the germline V gene are DFQATT and SNEGSKA (reference sequence). V dropped 6 bases and J dropped 8 bases, with 20 bases sitting between them. The sequenced part of the CDR3 DNA is TGCAGTGCAGATCCGGGACTTGCAACGGACATT. This encodes CSADPGLATDI. The whole CDR3 sequence reads CSADPGLATDIQYF.